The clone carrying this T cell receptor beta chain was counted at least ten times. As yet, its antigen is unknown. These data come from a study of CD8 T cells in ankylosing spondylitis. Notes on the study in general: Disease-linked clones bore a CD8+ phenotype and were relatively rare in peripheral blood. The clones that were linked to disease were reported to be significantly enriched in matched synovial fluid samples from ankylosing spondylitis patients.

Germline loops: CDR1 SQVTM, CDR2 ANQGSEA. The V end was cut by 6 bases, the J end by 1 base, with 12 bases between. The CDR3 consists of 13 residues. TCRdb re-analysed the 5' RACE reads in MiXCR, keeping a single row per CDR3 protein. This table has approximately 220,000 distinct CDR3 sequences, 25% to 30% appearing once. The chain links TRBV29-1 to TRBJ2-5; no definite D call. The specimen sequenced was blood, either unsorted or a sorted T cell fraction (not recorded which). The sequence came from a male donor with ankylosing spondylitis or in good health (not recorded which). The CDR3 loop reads CSVKRGSQETQYF. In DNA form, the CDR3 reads TGCAGCGTAAAAAGAGGCAGCCAAGAGACCCAGTACTTC.